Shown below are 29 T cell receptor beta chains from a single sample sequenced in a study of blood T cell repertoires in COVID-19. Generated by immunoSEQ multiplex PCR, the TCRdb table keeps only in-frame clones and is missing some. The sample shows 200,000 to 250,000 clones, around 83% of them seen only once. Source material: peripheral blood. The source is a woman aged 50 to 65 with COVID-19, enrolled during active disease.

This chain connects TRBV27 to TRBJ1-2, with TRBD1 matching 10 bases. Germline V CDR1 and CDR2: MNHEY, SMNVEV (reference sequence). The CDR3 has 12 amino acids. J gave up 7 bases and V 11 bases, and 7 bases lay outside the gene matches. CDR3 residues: CAARDRGAGYTF. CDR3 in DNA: TGTGCCGCCCGGGACAGGGGAGCTGGCTACACCTTC.

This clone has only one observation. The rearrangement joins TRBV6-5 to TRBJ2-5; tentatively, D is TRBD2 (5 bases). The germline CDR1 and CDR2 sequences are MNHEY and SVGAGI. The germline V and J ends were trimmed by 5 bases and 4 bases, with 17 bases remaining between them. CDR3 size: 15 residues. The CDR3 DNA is TGTGCCAGCAGTCCTACGAGGGTTTTAGGAGAGACCCAGTACTTC. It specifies CASSPTRVLGETQYF.

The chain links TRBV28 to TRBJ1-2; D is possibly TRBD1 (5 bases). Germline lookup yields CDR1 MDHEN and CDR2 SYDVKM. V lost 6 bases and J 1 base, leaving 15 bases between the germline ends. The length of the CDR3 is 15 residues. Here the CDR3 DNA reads TGTGCCAGCAGAGGCCCCGTCGGGGGTAACTATGGCTACACCTTC. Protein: CASRGPVGGNYGYTF.

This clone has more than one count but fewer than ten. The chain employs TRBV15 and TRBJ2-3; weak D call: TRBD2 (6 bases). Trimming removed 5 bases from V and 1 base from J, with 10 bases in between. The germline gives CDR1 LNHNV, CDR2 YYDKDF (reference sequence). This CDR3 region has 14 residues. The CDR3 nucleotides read TGTGCCACCAGCCTCGGCGGGGGCACAGATACGCAGTATTTT. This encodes CATSLGGGTDTQYF. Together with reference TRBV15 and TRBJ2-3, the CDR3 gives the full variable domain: DAMVIQNPRYQVTQFGKPVTLSCSQTLNHNVMYWYQQKSSQAPKLLFHYYDKDFNNEADTPDNFQSRRPNTSFCFLDIRSPGLGDTAMYLCATSLGGGTDTQYFGPGTRLTVL.

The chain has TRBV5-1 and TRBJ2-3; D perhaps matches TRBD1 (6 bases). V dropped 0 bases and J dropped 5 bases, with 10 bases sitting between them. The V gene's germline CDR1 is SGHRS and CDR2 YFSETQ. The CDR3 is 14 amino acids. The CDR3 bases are TGCGCCAGCAGCTTGGTACAGGGTGGAGATACGCAGTATTTT. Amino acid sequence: CASSLVQGGDTQYF.

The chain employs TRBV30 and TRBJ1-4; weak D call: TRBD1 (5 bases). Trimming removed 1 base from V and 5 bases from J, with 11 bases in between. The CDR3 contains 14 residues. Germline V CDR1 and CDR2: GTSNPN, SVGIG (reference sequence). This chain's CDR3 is CAWSDWQGNEKLFF. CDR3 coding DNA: TGTGCCTGGAGTGATTGGCAGGGAAATGAAAAACTGTTTTTT.

The CDR3 DNA follows: TGTGCCAGCAGTCCACTTCCGGGACAGGGGGACGAGCAGTACTTC. It is translated as CASSPLPGQGDEQYF. The chain has TRBV6-2 or TRBV6-3 and TRBJ2-7, with 11 nucleotides matching TRBD1. Germline V gene sequence: CDR1 MNHEY, CDR2 SVGEGT. V was clipped by 5 bases and J by 5 bases; unmatched bases: 8. This CDR3 has 15 amino acids.

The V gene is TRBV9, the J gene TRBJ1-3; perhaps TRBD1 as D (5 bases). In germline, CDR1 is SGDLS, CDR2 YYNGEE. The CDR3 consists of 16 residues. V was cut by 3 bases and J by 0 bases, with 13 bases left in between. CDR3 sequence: CASSGGGVLSGNTIYF. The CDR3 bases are TGTGCCAGCAGCGGGGGAGGGGTCCTCTCTGGAAACACCATATATTTT.

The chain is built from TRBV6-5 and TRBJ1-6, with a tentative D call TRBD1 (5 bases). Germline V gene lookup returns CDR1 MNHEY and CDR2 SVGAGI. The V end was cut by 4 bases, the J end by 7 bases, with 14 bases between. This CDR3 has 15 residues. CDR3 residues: CASSSNGAGNSPLHF. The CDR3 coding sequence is TGTGCCAGCAGTTCTAACGGGGCGGGGAATTCACCCCTCCACTTT.

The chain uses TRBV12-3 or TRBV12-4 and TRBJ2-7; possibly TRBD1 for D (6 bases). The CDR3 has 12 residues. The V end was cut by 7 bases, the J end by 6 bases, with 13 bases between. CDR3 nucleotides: TGTGCCAGCACGATGACAGGAAGCGAGCAGTACTTC. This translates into CASTMTGSEQYF.

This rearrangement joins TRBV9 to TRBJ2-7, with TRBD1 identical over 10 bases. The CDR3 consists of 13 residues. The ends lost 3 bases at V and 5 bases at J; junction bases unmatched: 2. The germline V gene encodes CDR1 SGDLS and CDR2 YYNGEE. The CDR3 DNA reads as TGTGCCAGCAGCGCCGGACAGGGGGACGAGCAGTACTTC. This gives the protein CASSAGQGDEQYF.

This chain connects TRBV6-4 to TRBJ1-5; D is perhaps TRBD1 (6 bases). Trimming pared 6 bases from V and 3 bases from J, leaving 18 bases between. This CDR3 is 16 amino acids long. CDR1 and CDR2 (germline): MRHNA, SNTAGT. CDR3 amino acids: CASRDTQQGYNQPQHF. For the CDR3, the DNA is TGTGCCAGCAGGGATACCCAACAGGGTTACAATCAGCCCCAGCATTTT.

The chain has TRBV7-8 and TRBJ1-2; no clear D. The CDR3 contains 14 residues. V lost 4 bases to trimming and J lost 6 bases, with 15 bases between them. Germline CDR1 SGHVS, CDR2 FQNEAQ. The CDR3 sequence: CASSSLATYNGYTF. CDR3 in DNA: TGTGCCAGCAGCTCCTTAGCCACCTATAATGGCTACACCTTC.

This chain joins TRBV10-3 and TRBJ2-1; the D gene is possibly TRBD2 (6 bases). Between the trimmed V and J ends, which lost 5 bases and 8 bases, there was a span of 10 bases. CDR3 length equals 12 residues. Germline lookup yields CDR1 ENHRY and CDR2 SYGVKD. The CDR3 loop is CAISPSDHEQFF. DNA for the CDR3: TGTGCCATCAGTCCTAGCGATCATGAGCAGTTCTTC.

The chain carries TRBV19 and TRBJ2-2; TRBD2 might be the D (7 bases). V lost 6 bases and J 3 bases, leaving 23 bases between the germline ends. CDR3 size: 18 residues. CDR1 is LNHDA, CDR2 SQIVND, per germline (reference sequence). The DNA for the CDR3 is TGTGCCAGTAGACCCCAGCGAGGGGGGGCTTCTTACACCGGGGAGCTGTTTTTT. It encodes CASRPQRGGASYTGELFF.

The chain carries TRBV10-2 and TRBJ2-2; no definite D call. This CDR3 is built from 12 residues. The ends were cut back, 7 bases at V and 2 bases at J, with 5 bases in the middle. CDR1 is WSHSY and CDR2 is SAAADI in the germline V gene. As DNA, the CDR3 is TGCGCCAGCACTATCAACACCGGGGAGCTGTTTTTT. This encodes CASTINTGELFF.

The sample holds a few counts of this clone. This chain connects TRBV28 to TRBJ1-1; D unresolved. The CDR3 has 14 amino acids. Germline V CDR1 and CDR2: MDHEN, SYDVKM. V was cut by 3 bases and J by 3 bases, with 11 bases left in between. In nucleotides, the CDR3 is TGTGCCAGCAGTTTGAGCAGGCCTTACACTGAAGCTTTCTTT. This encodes CASSLSRPYTEAFF.

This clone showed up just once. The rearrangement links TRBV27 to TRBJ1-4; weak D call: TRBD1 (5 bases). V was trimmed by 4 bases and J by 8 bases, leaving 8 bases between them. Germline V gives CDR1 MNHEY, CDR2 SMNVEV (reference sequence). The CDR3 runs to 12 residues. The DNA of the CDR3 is TGTGCCAGCAGTTCCCGGGGGGAAAAACTGTTTTTT. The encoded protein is CASSSRGEKLFF. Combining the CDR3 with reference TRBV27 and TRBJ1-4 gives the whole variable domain EAQVTQNPRYLITVTGKKLTVTCSQNMNHEYMSWYRQDPGLGLRQIYYSMNVEVTDKGDVPEGYKVSRKEKRNFPLILESPSPNQTSLYFCASSSRGEKLFFGSGTQLSVL.

CDR3 residues: CASSPTGRYTYEQYF. CDR3 bases: TGTGCCAGCAGCCCGACAGGGAGGTATACCTACGAGCAGTACTTC. The chain joins TRBV28 to TRBJ2-7; weak D call: TRBD1 (7 bases). V lost 6 bases, J lost 2 bases, and 17 bases lay in between. This CDR3 spans 15 amino acids. Germline CDR1 MDHEN, CDR2 SYDVKM.

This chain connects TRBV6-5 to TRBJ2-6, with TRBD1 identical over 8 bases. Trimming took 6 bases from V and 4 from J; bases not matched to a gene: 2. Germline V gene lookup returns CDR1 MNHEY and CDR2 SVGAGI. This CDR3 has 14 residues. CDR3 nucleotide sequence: TGTGCCAGCAGGACAGGGGTCGGGGCCAACGTCCTGACTTTC. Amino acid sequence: CASRTGVGANVLTF.

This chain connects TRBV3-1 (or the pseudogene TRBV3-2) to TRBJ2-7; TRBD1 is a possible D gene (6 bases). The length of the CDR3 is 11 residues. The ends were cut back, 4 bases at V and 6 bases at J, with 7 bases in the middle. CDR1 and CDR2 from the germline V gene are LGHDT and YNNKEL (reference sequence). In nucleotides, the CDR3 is TGTGCCAGCAGCCTACAGGGCGAGCAGTACTTC. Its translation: CASSLQGEQYF.

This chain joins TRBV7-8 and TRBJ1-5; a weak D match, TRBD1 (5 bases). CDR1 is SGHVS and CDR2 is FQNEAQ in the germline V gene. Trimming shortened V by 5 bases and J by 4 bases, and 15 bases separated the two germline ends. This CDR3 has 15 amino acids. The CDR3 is CASSEPGLGNQPQHF. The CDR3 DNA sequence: TGTGCCAGCAGCGAACCGGGACTCGGGAATCAGCCCCAGCATTTT.

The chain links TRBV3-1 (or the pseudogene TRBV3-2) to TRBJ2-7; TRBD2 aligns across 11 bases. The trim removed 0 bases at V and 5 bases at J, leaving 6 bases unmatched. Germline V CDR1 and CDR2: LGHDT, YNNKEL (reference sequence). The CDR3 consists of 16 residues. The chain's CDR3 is CASSQEGLAGGDEQYF. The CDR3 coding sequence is TGTGCCAGCAGCCAAGAAGGGCTAGCGGGGGGTGACGAGCAGTACTTC.

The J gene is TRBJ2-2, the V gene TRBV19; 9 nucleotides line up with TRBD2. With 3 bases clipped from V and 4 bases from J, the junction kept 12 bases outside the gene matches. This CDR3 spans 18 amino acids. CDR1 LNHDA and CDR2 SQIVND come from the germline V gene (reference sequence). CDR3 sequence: CASSIKLGLAGFTGELFF. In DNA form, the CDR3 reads TGTGCCAGTAGTATTAAGCTTGGTCTAGCGGGGTTCACCGGGGAGCTGTTTTTT.

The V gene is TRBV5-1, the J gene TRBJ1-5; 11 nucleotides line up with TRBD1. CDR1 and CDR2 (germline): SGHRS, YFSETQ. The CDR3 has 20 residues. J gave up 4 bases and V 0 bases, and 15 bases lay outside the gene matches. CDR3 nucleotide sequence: TGCGCCAGCAGCTTGGCCGCCGGACAGGGGGCTAAGGTAGGGAATCAGCCCCAGCATTTT. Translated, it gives CASSLAAGQGAKVGNQPQHF.

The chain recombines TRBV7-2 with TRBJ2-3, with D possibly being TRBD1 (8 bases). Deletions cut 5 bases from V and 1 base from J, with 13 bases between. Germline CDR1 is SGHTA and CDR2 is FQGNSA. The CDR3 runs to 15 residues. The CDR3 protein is CASSRTGRGTDTQYF. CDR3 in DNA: TGTGCCAGCAGCCGGACAGGGAGGGGCACAGATACGCAGTATTTT.

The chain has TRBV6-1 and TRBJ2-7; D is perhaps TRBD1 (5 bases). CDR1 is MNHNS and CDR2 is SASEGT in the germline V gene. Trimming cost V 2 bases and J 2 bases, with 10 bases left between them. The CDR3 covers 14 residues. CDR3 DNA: TGTGCCAGCAGTGAACAGGGTCTAACCTACGAGCAGTACGTC. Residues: CASSEQGLTYEQYV.

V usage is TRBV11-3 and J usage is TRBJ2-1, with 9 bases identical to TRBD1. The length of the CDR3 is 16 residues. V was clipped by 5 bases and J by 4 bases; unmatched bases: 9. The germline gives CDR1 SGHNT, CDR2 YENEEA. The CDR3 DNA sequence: TGTGCCAGCAGCGTAGGTAACAGGGGGCAGTACAATGAGCAGTTCTTC. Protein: CASSVGNRGQYNEQFF.

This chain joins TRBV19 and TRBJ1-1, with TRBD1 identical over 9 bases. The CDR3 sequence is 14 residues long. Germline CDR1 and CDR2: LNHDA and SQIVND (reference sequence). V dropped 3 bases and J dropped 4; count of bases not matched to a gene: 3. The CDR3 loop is CASSMGQGATEAFF. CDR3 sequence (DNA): TGTGCCAGTAGTATGGGACAGGGAGCCACTGAAGCTTTCTTT. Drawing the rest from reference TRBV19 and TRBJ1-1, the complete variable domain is DGGITQSPKYLFRKEGQNVTLSCEQNLNHDAMYWYRQDPGQGLRLIYYSQIVNDFQKGDIAEGYSVSREKKESFPLTVTSAQKNPTAFYLCASSMGQGATEAFFGQGTRLTVV.